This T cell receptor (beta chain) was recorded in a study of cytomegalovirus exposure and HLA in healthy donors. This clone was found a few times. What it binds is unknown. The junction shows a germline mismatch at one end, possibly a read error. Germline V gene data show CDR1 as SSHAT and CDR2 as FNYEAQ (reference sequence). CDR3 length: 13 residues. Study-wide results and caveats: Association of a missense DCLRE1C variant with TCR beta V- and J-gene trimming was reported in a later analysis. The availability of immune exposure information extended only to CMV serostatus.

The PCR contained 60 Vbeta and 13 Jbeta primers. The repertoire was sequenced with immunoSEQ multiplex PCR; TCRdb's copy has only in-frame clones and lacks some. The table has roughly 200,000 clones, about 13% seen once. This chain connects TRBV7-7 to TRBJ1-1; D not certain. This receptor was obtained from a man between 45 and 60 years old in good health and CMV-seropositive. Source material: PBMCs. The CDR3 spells CASSLVMNTEAFF. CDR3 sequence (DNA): TGTGCTAGCAGCTTAGTCATGAACACTGAAGCTTTCTTT. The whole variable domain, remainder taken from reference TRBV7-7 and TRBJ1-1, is GAGVSQSPRYKVTKRGQDVTLRCDPISSHATLYWYQQALGQGPEFLTYFNYEAQPDKSGLPSDRFSAERPEGSISTLTIQRTEQRDSAMYRCASSLVMNTEAFFGQGTRLTVV.